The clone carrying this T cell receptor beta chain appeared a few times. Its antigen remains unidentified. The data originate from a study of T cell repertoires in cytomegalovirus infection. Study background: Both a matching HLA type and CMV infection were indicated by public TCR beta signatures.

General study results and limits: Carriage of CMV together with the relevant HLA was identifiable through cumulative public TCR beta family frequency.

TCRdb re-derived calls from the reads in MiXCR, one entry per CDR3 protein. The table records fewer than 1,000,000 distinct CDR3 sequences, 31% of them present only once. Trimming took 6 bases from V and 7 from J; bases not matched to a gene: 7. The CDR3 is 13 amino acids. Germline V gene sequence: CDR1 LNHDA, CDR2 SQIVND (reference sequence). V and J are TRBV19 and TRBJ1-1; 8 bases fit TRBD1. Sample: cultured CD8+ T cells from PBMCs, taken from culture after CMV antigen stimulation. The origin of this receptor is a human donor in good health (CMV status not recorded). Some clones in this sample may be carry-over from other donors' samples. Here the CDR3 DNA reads TGTGCCAGTAGGGACAGGGTAGGAGGTGAAGCTTTCTTT. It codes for CASRDRVGGEAFF.